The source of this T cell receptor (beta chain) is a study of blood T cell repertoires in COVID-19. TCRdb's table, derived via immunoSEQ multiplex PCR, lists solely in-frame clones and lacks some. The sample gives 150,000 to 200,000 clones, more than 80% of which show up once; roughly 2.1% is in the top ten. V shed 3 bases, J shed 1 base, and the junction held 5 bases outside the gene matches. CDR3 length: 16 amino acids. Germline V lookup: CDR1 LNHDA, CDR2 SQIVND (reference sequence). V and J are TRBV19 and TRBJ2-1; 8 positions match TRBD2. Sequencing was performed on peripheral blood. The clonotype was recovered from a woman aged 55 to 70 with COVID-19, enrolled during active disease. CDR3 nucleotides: TGTGCCAGTAGTATTAGGGCGGGGGGATCCTACAATGAGCAGTTCTTC. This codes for CASSIRAGGSYNEQFF.